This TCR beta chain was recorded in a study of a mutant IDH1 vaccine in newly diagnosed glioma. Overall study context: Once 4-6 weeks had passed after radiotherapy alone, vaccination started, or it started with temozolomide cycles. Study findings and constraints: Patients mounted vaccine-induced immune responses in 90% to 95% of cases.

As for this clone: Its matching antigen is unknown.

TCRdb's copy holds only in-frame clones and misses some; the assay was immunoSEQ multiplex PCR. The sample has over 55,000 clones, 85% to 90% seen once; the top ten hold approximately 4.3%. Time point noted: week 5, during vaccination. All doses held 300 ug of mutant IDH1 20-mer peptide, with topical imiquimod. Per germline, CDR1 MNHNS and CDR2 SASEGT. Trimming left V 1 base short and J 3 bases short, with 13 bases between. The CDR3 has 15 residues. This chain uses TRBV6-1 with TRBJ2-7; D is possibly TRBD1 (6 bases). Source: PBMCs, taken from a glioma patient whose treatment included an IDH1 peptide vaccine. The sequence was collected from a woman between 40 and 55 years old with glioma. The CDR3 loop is CASSEDRALIYEQYF. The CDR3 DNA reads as TGTGCCAGCAGTGAAGACAGGGCCCTTATCTACGAGCAGTACTTC.